This paragraph covers one T cell receptor beta chain sequence. The target antigen is unknown. This specimen belongs to a study of T cell repertoires in cytomegalovirus infection. Study-level findings and limits: There were HLA-C-restricted CMV-specific TCR beta clonotypes dominating the ex vivo response. People with CMV and the relevant HLA were identified by cumulative public TCR beta family frequency.

CDR1 is SGHNT and CDR2 is YENEEA in the germline V gene. With V trimmed by 5 bases and J by 3 bases, 7 bases remained unmatched. This CDR3 is built from 17 residues. TCRdb re-called the reads with MiXCR, one entry per CDR3 protein. The data show approximately 290,000 distinct CDR3 sequences, with roughly 26% seen just once and 11% to 15% held by the top ten. This TCR was recovered from a human donor in good health (CMV status not recorded). Some clones in this sample may be carry-over from other donors' samples. The rearrangement links TRBV11-3 to TRBJ2-3; TRBD2 agrees at 14 bases. The sequenced sample was PBMCs. The CDR3 reads CASSLGLAGVGTDTQYF. The CDR3 DNA reads as TGTGCCAGCAGCCTGGGACTAGCGGGAGTCGGGACAGATACGCAGTATTTT.